The 13 T cell receptor beta chains reported below all come from one sample, sequenced in a study of CD8+ T cells in alopecia areata. Reverse transcribed after extraction, RNA yielded cDNA as the sequencing template. The table came from immunoSEQ multiplex PCR; TCRdb's copy has only in-frame clones and leaves some out. The sample carries 110,000 to 150,000 clones, around 49% recorded once. The material sequenced was CD4+ T cells sorted from blood, taken at week 0. These receptors were collected from a human donor with alopecia areata.

As DNA, the CDR3 is TGTGCCAGCAGTTCCCTTCCCGGGACTAGCGGGAGGGCCCGGAGGAGTACGCAGTATTTT. Translating gives CASSSLPGTSGRARRSTQYF. The rearrangement joins TRBV27 to TRBJ2-3, with TRBD2 matching over 16 bases. Germline V gives CDR1 MNHEY, CDR2 SMNVEV (reference sequence). Trimming cost V 4 bases and J 8 bases; bases outside gene matches: 18. This CDR3 spans 20 amino acids.

This chain joins TRBV6-5 and TRBJ2-5, with D hard to call. The germline V and J ends were trimmed by 8 bases and 5 bases, with 9 bases remaining between them. In germline, CDR1 is MNHEY, CDR2 SVGAGI. The CDR3 consists of 11 residues. CDR3 DNA: TGTGCCAGCTTCGAGTTCGAGACCCAGTACTTC. This sequence encodes CASFEFETQYF.

The chain employs TRBV30 and TRBJ2-1, with 8 bases lining up with TRBD2. V shed 2 bases, J shed 4 bases, and the junction held 4 bases outside the gene matches. CDR3 length equals 14 residues. Germline V gene lookup returns CDR1 GTSNPN and CDR2 SVGIG (reference sequence). The CDR3 coding sequence is TGTGCCTGGAGTTTGGGACTAGTGTACAATGAGCAGTTCTTC. Protein product: CAWSLGLVYNEQFF.

This clone was detected only a few times. The chain has TRBV10-3 and TRBJ1-2; a weak D match, TRBD1 (6 bases). V gave up 3 bases and J gave up 6 bases, with 14 bases separating them. Per germline, CDR1 ENHRY and CDR2 SYGVKD. This CDR3 is built from 14 residues. The CDR3 nucleotides read TGTGCCATCAGTGAACGCAGGGGAAAGGATGGCTACACCTTC. Residues: CAISERRGKDGYTF.

This chain uses TRBV19 with TRBJ1-4, with TRBD1 as a possible D gene (5 bases). The germline V gene encodes CDR1 LNHDA and CDR2 SQIVND (reference sequence). The V gene lost 5 bases and the J gene lost 7 bases, with 17 bases spanning the gap. The CDR3 is 15 amino acids. The CDR3 DNA is TGTGCCAGTAGTCCGTCCGGGACTGTGAGTGAAAAACTGTTTTTT. It translates to CASSPSGTVSEKLFF.

This clone occurred a few times. The V and J genes are TRBV28 and TRBJ2-5; possibly TRBD1 for D (6 bases). The CDR3 has 15 residues. Germline V gene data show CDR1 as MDHEN and CDR2 as SYDVKM. The germline V and J ends were trimmed by 5 bases and 4 bases, with 17 bases remaining between them. The CDR3 loop is CASSPPGALGETQYF. The CDR3, as DNA: TGTGCCAGCAGTCCCCCAGGGGCCCTAGGAGAGACCCAGTACTTC.

This chain links TRBV29-1 with TRBJ1-2; a possible D gene is TRBD1 (6 bases). Trimming removed 8 bases from V and 5 bases from J, with 12 bases in between. CDR1 and CDR2 (germline): SQVTM, ANQGSEA. The CDR3 is made up of 11 amino acids. In DNA form, the CDR3 reads TGCAGCATCCTAGGACAGTATGGCTACACCTTC. Protein: CSILGQYGYTF.

This clone occurred a few times. The V gene is TRBV19, the J gene TRBJ2-2, with 9 bases identical to TRBD1. Germline V CDR1 and CDR2: LNHDA, SQIVND (reference sequence). This CDR3 comprises 13 residues. J gave up 8 bases and V 6 bases, and 4 bases lay outside the gene matches. CDR3 sequence: CASSTGGLGELFF. The CDR3 nucleotides are TGTGCCAGTAGCACAGGGGGCTTAGGGGAGCTGTTTTTT.

This clone has more than one count but fewer than ten. The chain combines TRBV6-1 with TRBJ1-5, with unresolved D. CDR1 MNHNS and CDR2 SASEGT come from the germline V gene. CDR3 length equals 11 residues. The germline V and J ends were trimmed by 4 bases and 15 bases, with 13 bases remaining between them. CDR3 protein: CASSGGGNRHF. The CDR3 nucleotides are TGTGCCAGCAGTGGGGGTGGTAATCGGCATTTT.

The chain couples TRBV11-2 to TRBJ2-7; 10 bases map to TRBD1. The CDR3 contains 15 residues. Per the germline V gene, CDR1 is SGHAT and CDR2 is FQNNGV. V gave up 5 bases and J gave up 5 bases; unmatched junction bases: 9. Here the CDR3 DNA reads TGTGCCAGCAGCCCGCGGGGACAGGGGTTCAACGAGCAGTACTTC. Its translation: CASSPRGQGFNEQYF.

This clone was detected only a few times. V usage is TRBV29-1 and J usage is TRBJ1-2; D remains unclear. The CDR3 spans 10 residues. Per the germline V gene, CDR1 is SQVTM and CDR2 is ANQGSEA. V lost 6 bases and J 8 bases, leaving 10 bases between the germline ends. DNA of the CDR3: TGCAGCGTGAGGGCCGGGGGCTACACCTTC. This translates into CSVRAGGYTF.

The chain employs TRBV29-1 and TRBJ2-7; 7 nucleotides agree with TRBD1. Trimming removed 3 bases from V and 3 bases from J; junction bases left unmatched: 5. CDR3 size: 13 residues. The V gene's germline CDR1 is SQVTM and CDR2 ANQGSEA. CDR3 amino acids: CSVEGRGNYEQYF. The CDR3 bases are TGCAGCGTTGAGGGCAGGGGGAACTACGAGCAGTACTTC.

V gene TRBV5-1 combines with J gene TRBJ2-5; 9 nucleotides align to TRBD1. The germline V gene has CDR1 SGHRS and CDR2 YFSETQ. V lost 2 bases and J lost 4; bases outside the gene matches: 9. The CDR3 sequence is 16 residues long. The CDR3: CASSLPTGGQGETQYF. The CDR3 DNA reads TGCGCCAGCAGCTTACCGACAGGGGGACAGGGAGAGACCCAGTACTTC.